The 7 T cell receptor beta chains below were found in one sample sequenced in a study of CD8 T cells in ankylosing spondylitis. TCRdb used MiXCR to reprocess the 5' RACE reads, holding one entry per CDR3 protein. The sample contains 35,000 to 40,000 distinct CDR3 sequences, 16% of which appear only once. The sequencing input was blood. These receptors all stem from a male donor with ankylosing spondylitis or in good health (not recorded which).

The J gene is TRBJ2-7, the V gene TRBV5-1; D gene ambiguous. Germline CDR1 SGHRS, CDR2 YFSETQ. The CDR3 has 10 residues. The CDR3 bases are TGCCCCCGTTGGGTCTACGAGCAGTACGTC. Translating gives CPRWVYEQYV.

This clonotype was recorded at least ten times. J is TRBJ1-2 and V is TRBV29-1, with D maybe TRBD1 (5 bases). This CDR3 spans 11 amino acids. Germline assignment: CDR1 SQVTM and CDR2 ANQGSEA. V was cut by 7 bases and J by 8 bases, with 14 bases left in between. The chain's CDR3 is CSGREGSGYTF. The CDR3 DNA sequence: TGCAGCGGACGGGAGGGGAGCGGCTACACCTTC.

The chain has TRBV27 and TRBJ2-7, with TRBD2 identical over 8 bases. The CDR3 contains 14 residues. V was clipped by 3 bases and J by 6 bases; unmatched bases: 7. Germline CDR1 reads MNHEY; CDR2 reads SMNVEV (reference sequence). For the CDR3, the DNA is TGTGCCAGCAGTTTGACAGCGGGAGTAGTCGAGCAGTACTTC. Residues: CASSLTAGVVEQYF.

V and J are TRBV20-1 and TRBJ2-5, with D possibly matching TRBD1 (6 bases). V was pared by 1 base and J by 2 bases, with 14 bases between. The CDR3 consists of 15 residues. Germline V lookup: CDR1 DFQATT, CDR2 SNEGSKA (reference sequence). This CDR3 reads CSARAPTGYQETQYF. For the CDR3, the DNA is TGCAGTGCTAGAGCCCCGACAGGTTATCAAGAGACCCAGTACTTC.

This clonotype was found once. The gene calls are TRBV5-1 and TRBJ2-1; unclear D gene. The length of the CDR3 is 15 residues. V lost 0 bases, J lost 8 bases, and 15 bases lay in between. The germline V gene encodes CDR1 SGHRS and CDR2 YFSETQ. The chain's CDR3 is CASSLVGSPPDEQFF. The CDR3 bases are TGCGCCAGCAGCTTGGTGGGGTCCCCCCCGGATGAGCAGTTCTTC.

The chain couples TRBV7-3 to TRBJ2-1, with D maybe TRBD1 (5 bases). The germline CDR1 and CDR2 sequences are SGHTA and FQGTGA. Trimming took 5 bases from V and 0 from J, leaving 8 bases between them. The CDR3 runs to 14 residues. Here the CDR3 DNA reads TGTGCCAGCAGCCCAGGGATCTCCTACAATGAGCAGTTCTTC. Protein sequence: CASSPGISYNEQFF.

The gene calls are TRBV12-3 or TRBV12-4 and TRBJ2-4, with D unclear. This CDR3 is 14 amino acids long. V shed 2 bases and J shed 7 bases, with 12 bases lying between them. CDR3 amino acids: CASSLSSGQNIQYF. For the CDR3, the DNA is TGTGCCAGCAGTTTATCGTCAGGTCAGAACATTCAGTACTTC.